The 26 T cell receptor beta chains presented below share a single source sample, sequenced in a study of breast tumors, draining lymph nodes, adjacent tissues. TCRdb fed the multiplex PCR reads into MiXCR, producing one record per CDR3 protein. Of over 20,000 distinct CDR3 sequences detected, 32% appear once; the ten largest clones hold around 10%. Sequencing input: breast tumor tissue. The receptors come from a female donor with breast cancer. Some clones in this sample may be carry-over from other donors' samples.

Comment on this clonotype: This is likely a read error, given that the CDR3 carries no conserved phenylalanine or tryptophan at its end. The V gene is TRBV7-8, the J gene TRBJ2-7; D is undetermined. V was clipped by 2 bases and J by 7 bases, with 24 bases between them. The CDR3 sequence is 17 residues long. Looked up from germline, CDR1 is SGHVS and CDR2 is FQNEAQ. In DNA form, the CDR3 reads TGTGCCAGCAGCTTAAGGTCCCGCCGACACTTAAGGGTTGAGCAGTACCTC. Its translation: CASSLRSRRHLRVEQYL.

This clonotype was seen at least ten times. This rearrangement joins TRBV7-2 to TRBJ2-1, with D possibly matching TRBD2 (6 bases). CDR1 is SGHTA, CDR2 FQGNSA, per germline. Trimming shortened V by 5 bases and J by 7 bases, and 12 bases separated the two germline ends. The CDR3 consists of 13 residues. CDR3 DNA sequence: TGTGCCAGCAGCGAGGTTGGGGGGAATGAGCAGTTCTTC. Amino acids: CASSEVGGNEQFF.

This clonotype was seen many times. V and J are TRBV12-3 or TRBV12-4 and TRBJ1-2, with D maybe TRBD1 (6 bases). V gave up 7 bases and J gave up 3 bases, with 18 bases separating them. CDR3 length equals 15 residues. This CDR3 is CASTVNGQSYYGYTF. CDR3 bases: TGTGCCAGCACCGTAAATGGACAGTCCTACTATGGCTACACCTTC.

This clonotype was picked up many times. The chain is built from TRBV25-1 and TRBJ2-7; 7 bases match TRBD2. With 6 bases clipped from V and 0 bases from J, the junction kept 8 bases outside the gene matches. CDR3 length equals 15 residues. Looked up from germline, CDR1 is MGHDK and CDR2 is SYGVNS. CDR3 nucleotides: TGTGCCAGCAGCCTAGGGAGGGGCGGCTCCTACGAGCAGTACTTC. The encoded protein is CASSLGRGGSYEQYF.

Ten or more counts support this clonotype. The V and J genes are TRBV3-1 and TRBJ2-7; maybe TRBD1 (7 bases). The germline V gene has CDR1 LGHDT and CDR2 YNNKEL (reference sequence). V lost 0 bases and J lost 3, with 12 bases in between. CDR3 length: 15 residues. CDR3 DNA: TGTGCCAGCAGCCAAGATTTTCAGGGGGGCTACGAGCAGTACTTC. It codes for CASSQDFQGGYEQYF.

The table lists this clonotype with many counts. This sequence joins TRBV6-2 or TRBV6-3 and TRBJ1-5; D gene ambiguous. V lost 2 bases and J 5 bases, leaving 7 bases between the germline ends. Germline values: CDR1 MNHEY, CDR2 SVGEGT. The CDR3 extends over 13 amino acids. CDR3 nucleotide sequence: TGTGCCAGCAGTTACACGCCAGATCAGCCCCAGCATTTT. Amino acid sequence: CASSYTPDQPQHF.

A note on this clonotype: The conserved phenylalanine or tryptophan normally closing the CDR3 is absent here, so this likely arose from a read error. The genes are TRBV20-1 and TRBJ2-7, with 9 positions matching TRBD2. This CDR3 is built from 14 residues. Germline CDR1 DFQATT, CDR2 SNEGSKA (reference sequence). The V and J ends lost 1 base and 5 bases, in that order; junction bases with no gene match: 6. The CDR3 nucleotides are TGCAGTGCTAGAGTGGCGGGAGGGCAGAACGAGCAGTACCTC. Translated: CSARVAGGQNEQYL.

This clonotype has only a few counts. One base away lies a much larger clone, so this may be a sequencing read error. The J gene is TRBJ2-2, the V gene TRBV5-4, with 8 bases identical to TRBD2. Germline V gene sequence: CDR1 SGHNT, CDR2 YYREEE (reference sequence). The CDR3 consists of 15 residues. Here the CDR3 reads CAGSSTSANTGELFF. CDR3 bases: TGTGCCGGCAGCTCGACTAGCGCTAACACCGGGGAGCTGTTTTTT.

V is TRBV18 and J is TRBJ2-3; 13 bases are a match to TRBD2. The junction had 1 base not matched to a gene; V was cut back by 6 bases and J by 4 bases. The CDR3 is 14 amino acids. The germline V gene has CDR1 KGHSH and CDR2 LQKENI. This CDR3 reads CASSGLAGADTQYF. The DNA of the CDR3 is TGTGCCAGCTCCGGACTAGCGGGAGCAGATACGCAGTATTTT.

To note about this clonotype: A much larger clone sits a single nucleotide away, making a read error possible. Because the CDR3 is missing its conserved closing phenylalanine or tryptophan, this is likely a read error. As DNA, the CDR3 is TGTGCCAGCAGTTATAGCGTAAGGGGTCCAGATACGCAGTATTCT. Its protein is CASSYSVRGPDTQYS. This chain uses TRBV6-2 or TRBV6-3 with TRBJ2-3; D may match TRBD1 or TRBD2 (5 bases each). Germline CDR1 is MNHEY and CDR2 is SVGEGT. V lost 3 bases, J lost 4 bases, and 14 bases lay in between. CDR3 length: 15 residues.

In this sample, this clonotype turned up many times. V is TRBV19 and J is TRBJ1-5; no reliable D call. Trimming left V 0 bases short and J 5 bases short, with 11 bases between. Germline loops: CDR1 LNHDA, CDR2 SQIVND (reference sequence). CDR3 length equals 15 residues. CDR3 bases: TGTGCCAGTAGTATAGACGGAGGTGACTATCAGCCCCAGCATTTT. Translating it yields CASSIDGGDYQPQHF.

At least ten counts were recorded for this clonotype. This chain links TRBV30 with TRBJ2-5; D is ambiguous. The CDR3 has 12 amino acids. Between the trimmed V and J ends, which lost 1 base and 5 bases, there was a span of 8 bases. Germline V gene sequence: CDR1 GTSNPN, CDR2 SVGIG (reference sequence). This CDR3 reads CAWSGVGETQYF. The CDR3 DNA reads as TGTGCCTGGAGTGGGGTAGGGGAGACCCAGTACTTC. Variable domain in full (rest from reference TRBV30 and TRBJ2-5): SQTIHQWPATLVQPVGSPLSLECTVEGTSNPNLYWYRQAAGRGLQLLFYSVGIGQISSEVPQNLSASRPQDRQFILSSKKLLLSDSGFYLCAWSGVGETQYFGPGTRLLVL.

There are many counts of this clonotype. V and J are TRBV9 and TRBJ1-5; 10 nucleotides line up with TRBD1. J lost 5 bases, V lost 4 bases, and 3 bases had no gene match. There are 14 residues in the CDR3. Germline lookup yields CDR1 SGDLS and CDR2 YYNGEE. CDR3 DNA: TGTGCCAGCAGCCCCGGGACAGGGGATCAGCCCCAGCATTTT. Translating gives CASSPGTGDQPQHF.

This clonotype occurred many times. This chain uses TRBV27 with TRBJ2-7; perhaps TRBD2 as D (6 bases). This CDR3 has 14 amino acids. Germline-derived CDR1 and CDR2 are MNHEY and SMNVEV (reference sequence). V lost 0 bases and J lost 2, with 8 bases in between. The CDR3 DNA reads as TGTGCCAGCAGTTTATCGGCGGGACCCTACGAGCAGTACTTC. It translates to CASSLSAGPYEQYF.

This clonotype was observed at least ten times. The J gene is TRBJ2-5, the V gene TRBV30, with 9 positions matching TRBD1. This CDR3 has 16 residues. Germline V lookup: CDR1 GTSNPN, CDR2 SVGIG (reference sequence). Trimming cost V 0 bases and J 1 base; bases outside gene matches: 6. The CDR3 loop is CAWSVPGTGIQETQYF. In DNA form, the CDR3 reads TGTGCCTGGAGTGTACCCGGGACAGGGATCCAAGAGACCCAGTACTTC.

This clonotype was recorded at least ten times. The chain has TRBV11-3 and TRBJ2-7; D is undetermined. V was cut by 4 bases and J by 2 bases, with 6 bases left in between. The CDR3 sequence is 12 residues long. In germline, CDR1 is SGHNT, CDR2 YENEEA. In DNA form, the CDR3 reads TGTGCCAGCAGCTATCGCCCCTACGAGCAGTACTTC. Translated: CASSYRPYEQYF.

This clonotype is categorized as medium-sized. The chain joins TRBV20-1 to TRBJ1-6, with TRBD1 matching 9 bases. V lost 0 bases, J lost 9 bases, and 9 bases stayed unmatched. Germline loops: CDR1 DFQATT, CDR2 SNEGSKA (reference sequence). The CDR3 extends over 16 amino acids. CDR3 sequence reads: CSAREPGQGPTSPLHF. The CDR3, as DNA: TGCAGTGCTAGAGAGCCGGGACAGGGACCCACTTCACCCCTCCACTTT.

This clonotype has just a few counts. The rearrangement joins TRBV28 to TRBJ2-5, with 9 nucleotides matching TRBD1. Germline V gene sequence: CDR1 MDHEN, CDR2 SYDVKM. After removal of 4 bases from V and 3 bases from J, the junction contained 9 bases not matched to a gene. CDR3 size: 16 residues. The CDR3 sequence is CASSSSHGTGKETQYF. Here the CDR3 DNA reads TGTGCCAGCAGTTCCTCCCACGGGACAGGGAAAGAGACCCAGTACTTC. Full variable domain (missing parts from reference TRBV28 and TRBJ2-5): DVKVTQSSRYLVKRTGEKVFLECVQDMDHENMFWYRQDPGLGLRLIYFSYDVKMKEKGDIPEGYSVSREKKERFSLILESASTNQTSMYLCASSSSHGTGKETQYFGPGTRLLVL.

This clonotype was seen at least ten times. The gene calls are TRBV5-1 and TRBJ2-3; D gene ambiguous. This CDR3 region has 11 residues. CDR1 is SGHRS, CDR2 YFSETQ, per germline. The V end was cut by 4 bases, the J end by 6 bases, with 6 bases between. The CDR3 spells CASSAVDTQYF. In DNA form, the CDR3 reads TGCGCCAGCAGCGCAGTTGATACGCAGTATTTT.

Turning to this clonotype: This sequence may be a read error, since a much larger clone differs from it by one base. V gene TRBV3-1 combines with J gene TRBJ1-2, with D tentatively TRBD1 (5 bases). V lost 4 bases to trimming and J lost 6 bases, with 12 bases between them. The CDR3 runs to 13 residues. Germline V gives CDR1 LGHDT, CDR2 YNNKEL (reference sequence). For the CDR3, the DNA is TGTGCCAGCAGCCCTAGGGGCGCCGATGGCTACACCTTC. Amino acids: CASSPRGADGYTF.

The table lists this clonotype with many counts. The CDR3 region has the DNA TGCAGTGCTAGAGATCCCATTAGTGGGGGGCTGACCTATGGCTACACCTTC. Encoded protein: CSARDPISGGLTYGYTF. This chain connects TRBV20-1 to TRBJ1-2, with a tentative D call TRBD1 (6 bases). The CDR3 has 17 residues. V gave up 0 bases and J gave up 4 bases, with 21 bases separating them. Looked up from germline, CDR1 is DFQATT and CDR2 is SNEGSKA (reference sequence).

This clonotype was seen many times. The rearrangement uses TRBV5-6 and TRBJ2-1, with D perhaps matching TRBD1 or TRBD2 (5 bases each). Germline CDR1 and CDR2: SGHDT and YYEEEE. The CDR3 loop spans 15 amino acids. V lost 4 bases and J 6 bases, leaving 17 bases between the germline ends. The CDR3 sequence is CASSLDTGGFNEQFF. The DNA of the CDR3 is TGTGCCAGCAGCCTGGACACGGGCGGGTTCAATGAGCAGTTCTTC. The variable domain in full, with the rest retrieved from reference TRBV5-6 and TRBJ2-1, is DAGVTQSPTHLIKTRGQQVTLRCSPKSGHDTVSWYQQALGQGPQFIFQYYEEEERQRGNFPDRFSGHQFPNYSSELNVNALLLGDSALYLCASSLDTGGFNEQFFGPGTRLTVL.

The chain is built from TRBV7-2 and TRBJ1-3; TRBD1 is a possible D gene (5 bases). In germline, CDR1 is SGHTA, CDR2 FQGNSA. V was pared by 5 bases and J by 4 bases, with 12 bases between. The CDR3 has 14 residues. The CDR3 DNA reads as TGTGCCAGCAGCCCGAAGGGGCTGGGAAACACCATATATTTT. Translation gives CASSPKGLGNTIYF.

Judged by abundance, this clonotype is medium-sized. This CDR3 reads CASSPGLEETQYF. DNA for the CDR3: TGTGCCAGCAGCCCGGGACTAGAGGAGACCCAGTACTTC. The V call is TRBV7-2, the J call TRBJ2-5; 8 nucleotides align to TRBD2. CDR3 size: 13 residues. The junction had 4 bases not matched to a gene; V was cut back by 5 bases and J by 5 bases. Germline V gene data show CDR1 as SGHTA and CDR2 as FQGNSA.

As regards this clonotype: This may stem from a read error, because a much larger clone lies one nucleotide away. J is TRBJ2-7 and V is TRBV11-3; D may be TRBD2 (6 bases). CDR3 length: 13 residues. Germline CDR1 is SGHNT and CDR2 is YENEEA. CDR3 bases: TGTGCCAGCAGCCCTGGGACTTCCTACGGGCAGTACTTC. Translation: CASSPGTSYGQYF.

V gene TRBV2 combines with J gene TRBJ2-7, with 9 bases lining up with TRBD1. The germline CDR1 and CDR2 sequences are SNHLY and FYNNEI. V was clipped by 7 bases and J by 3 bases; unmatched bases: 4. This CDR3 spans 13 amino acids. CDR3 nucleotide sequence: TGTGCCAGCATAGGACAGGGGATCTACGAGCAGTACTTC. Residues: CASIGQGIYEQYF.